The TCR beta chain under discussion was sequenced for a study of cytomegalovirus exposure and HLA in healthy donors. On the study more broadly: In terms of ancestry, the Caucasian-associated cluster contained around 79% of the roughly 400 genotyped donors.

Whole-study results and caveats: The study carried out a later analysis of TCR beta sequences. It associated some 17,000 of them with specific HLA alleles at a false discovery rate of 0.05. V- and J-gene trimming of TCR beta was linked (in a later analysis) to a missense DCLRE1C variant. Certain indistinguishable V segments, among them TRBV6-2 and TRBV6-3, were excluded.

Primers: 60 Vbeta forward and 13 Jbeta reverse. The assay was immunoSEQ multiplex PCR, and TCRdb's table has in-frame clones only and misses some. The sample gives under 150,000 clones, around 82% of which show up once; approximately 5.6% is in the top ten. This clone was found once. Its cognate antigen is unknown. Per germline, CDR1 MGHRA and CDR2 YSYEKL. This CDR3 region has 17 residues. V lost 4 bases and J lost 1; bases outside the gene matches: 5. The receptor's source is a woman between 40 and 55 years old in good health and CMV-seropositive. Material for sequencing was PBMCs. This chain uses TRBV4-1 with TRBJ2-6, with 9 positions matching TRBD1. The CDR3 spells CASSPGQGMSGANVLTF. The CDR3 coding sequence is TGCGCCAGCAGCCCTGGACAGGGGATGTCTGGGGCCAACGTCCTGACTTTC.